This T cell receptor (beta chain) comes out of a study of blood T cell repertoires in COVID-19 (dated by TCRdb to 2020 to 2022). About the study as a whole: Recovered participants in ImmuneRACE Cohort 3 were defined as having two consecutive negative NP/OP PCR tests, clearance from a healthcare professional, or resolution of symptoms. Collaborator samples came from the United States, Italy and Spain and covered acute and convalescent phases of COVID-19. The material from the prospective study consisted of cDNA or gDNA derived from T cells, B-cell-depleted T cells, or PBMCs. Deeply sampled blood TCRbeta repertoires from subjects exposed to, actively infected with, or recovered from COVID-19 were included in the dataset. The repertoires were released in a freely available public database meant as a resource for research on the immune response to SARS-CoV-2. Samples were obtained from the ongoing ImmuneRACE study (first 160 participants) and from about 1,300 subjects provided by 6 global collaborators. A de-identified subject ID, COVID-19 status, age in years and sex were almost always included in the sample metadata. Where HLA class I and class II types were available, the types were taken from metadata supplied by the sample provider, not from assay-based typing. On the study overall, not on this receptor specifically: The quantity of clinical and demographic metadata differed by source and by participant and was supplied without curation.

Comments on this clone: Its cognate antigen has yet to be identified. No much larger clone exists at a distance of one base, and base qualities are not known.

V is cut by 3 bases and J by 0 bases, and the space between the germline ends is 10 bases. Via the germline V gene, CDR1 is SGHTS and CDR2 YDEGEE. Including cysteine and phenylalanine, the CDR3 has 14 amino acids. The sequence is cut down to CDR3 DNA, 42 bases in frame from base 1. TCRbeta CDR3 regions were amplified from genomic DNA using the immunoSEQ Assay, a bias-controlled multiplex PCR. On the study's bioinformatics: The number of nucleated cells in each sample was estimated by amplification of reference gene primers within the assay. To quantify the absolute abundance of each unique TCRbeta CDR3 rearrangement, sequence reads were collapsed and filtered. For each sample, productive Simpson clonality was calculated by taking the square root of Simpson's diversity index across productive rearrangements. TCRdb stores this immuneACCESS table with in-frame sequences only. Part of the clones is absent; in the studies checked, under half of the shortfall reflects unresolved V genes, and no reason is known for the rest. For V, J and clone size, that table is used; D and trimming come from the DNA. The sample table holds roughly 150,000 clones, of which 84% were seen once. The ten largest clones add up to around 3.9% of the sample.

Participants in the prospective study were enrolled through a virtual design, were aged roughly 18 to 90 years, and lived in roughly 24 United States geographic areas. To assign participants to cohorts, the prospective study relied on clinical history that participants themselves reported in a screening survey and a study questionnaire. In the prospective study, mobile phlebotomists collected whole blood, serum and a nasopharyngeal or oropharyngeal swab from each participant. Over a roughly two-month period, participants in the prospective study had the option of providing additional blood draws and questionnaires. Before DNA extraction, prospective study blood samples were shipped either frozen or at room temperature.

The clonotype comes from a man aged 50 or older in a cohort exposed to, infected with or recovered from COVID-19 (not recorded which). Material: PBMCs or T cells enriched from blood (not recorded which). The chain is encoded by TRBV5-8 joined to TRBJ2-7; TRBD1 is perhaps the D gene, given 5 matching bases. The CDR3: CASSSWGASYEQYF. The nucleotides are TGTGCCAGCAGCTCGTGGGGCGCCTCCTACGAGCAGTACTTC. With the portions outside the CDR3 filled from the reference TRBV5-8 and TRBJ2-7 genes, the complete variable region becomes EAGVTQSPTHLIKTRGQQATLRCSPISGHTSVYWYQQALGLGLQFLLWYDEGEERNRGNFPPRFSGRQFPNYSSELNVNALELEDSALYLCASSSWGASYEQYFGPGTRLTVT.